This T cell receptor (beta chain) was sequenced for a study of blood T cells in healthy people across ages. Germline V lookup: CDR1 MNHNY, CDR2 SVGAGI (reference sequence). The CDR3 length is 14 residues. The ends were cut back, 8 bases at V and 6 bases at J, with 20 bases in the middle. A second roughly 6 to 12 cycle PCR used barcoded and J-beta primers. Via MiXCR, TCRdb re-called the 5' RACE reads, giving one row per CDR3 protein. The repertoire includes around 520,000 distinct CDR3 sequences, about 27% of them detected once, and approximately 3.6% sits in the top ten. The same data also contributed to another study, on T cells of mothers and their children.

The sample consisted of blood. The receptor comes from a boy younger than 10 in good health. The rearrangement joins TRBV6-6 to TRBJ2-7, with D unresolved. The CDR3 region is CASGLGQVFTEQYF. CDR3 DNA sequence: TGTGCCAGCGGCCTCGGGCAGGTGTTTACCGAGCAGTACTTC.